The T cell receptor (beta chain) described here comes from a study of shared clonotypes between healthy human individuals. Study-level findings and limits: For naive CD4 cells, approximately 5% of clonotypes were shared across four donors. The expectation was that sequencing depth would affect clonotype sharing among donors.

The germline V gene has CDR1 MDHEN and CDR2 SYDVKM. The CDR3 is 15 residues long. With 4 bases clipped from V and 2 bases from J, the junction kept 8 bases outside the gene matches. Profiling relied on immunoSEQ multiplex PCR, and the TCRdb table lists in-frame clones only, not all of them. In the table there are millions of clones, 85% to 95% of which are singletons. Worth noting for this clone: Its specificity is unknown.

V gene TRBV28 combines with J gene TRBJ2-7, with 7 bases fitting TRBD1. The sequencing input was naive CD4+ T cells sorted from blood. Subset denoted: CD45RA+ positively selected. The clonotype originates from a man between 18 and 29 years old in good health. The CDR3 DNA follows: TGTGCCAGCAGTTCGACCGGGACAGAGACCTACGAGCAGTACTTC. Translation: CASSSTGTETYEQYF.